In this sample, the clone carrying this TCR beta chain turned up a few times. Then a second PCR, running about 6 to 12 cycles, was carried out with a sample-barcoded 5' primer and a J-beta primer mix. A template-switch adaptor containing 12 random nucleotides labeled each cDNA molecule. Each CDR3 protein gets one entry after TCRdb re-called the 5' RACE reads with MiXCR. The sample shows about 1,800,000 distinct CDR3 sequences, roughly 27% of them seen only once. The sample is drawn from a study of blood T cells in healthy people across ages. Study-wide context: Capture via template switching afforded approximately one barcoded beta molecule per two T cells.

Trimming at V came to 6 bases and at J to 7 bases, leaving 11 bases not matched to a gene. Germline V gene data show CDR1 as SGDLS and CDR2 as YYNGEE. The CDR3 contains 16 residues. Individuals who donated were healthy Caucasians from Russia aged roughly 6 to 100. Drawn from each donor were around 10 milliliters of peripheral blood. The TCR comes from a woman aged 30 to 39 in good health. The chain employs TRBV9 and TRBJ2-2; TRBD1 aligns across 11 bases. Specimen: blood. For the CDR3, the DNA is TGTGCCAGCACGACCACGGACAGGGGGCTGAGCGGGGAGCTGTTTTTT. This gives the protein CASTTTDRGLSGELFF.